This T cell receptor beta chain appears in the sequencing data of a study of cytomegalovirus exposure and HLA in healthy donors. The overall study: T cells numbering around 200 million yielded 95 million to 140 million unique TCR beta sequences in an earlier analysis.

The CDR3 consists of 16 residues. CDR1 and CDR2 (germline): SGHAT, FQNNGV. The ends were cut back, 3 bases at V and 7 bases at J, with 16 bases in the middle. Both 60 Vbeta primers and 13 Jbeta primers went into the PCR. TCRdb's copy holds only in-frame clones and misses some; the assay was immunoSEQ multiplex PCR. In total, the table holds tens of thousands of clones. This TCR derives from a male donor in good health and CMV-seronegative. Sequences were obtained from PBMCs. The chain carries TRBV11-2 and TRBJ1-6, with D possibly TRBD1 on 5 matching bases. CDR3 sequence (DNA): TGTGCCAGCAGCTTCATGTGGGGCCCCCCGAATTCACCCCTCCACTTT. It codes for CASSFMWGPPNSPLHF.